This T cell receptor (beta chain) was recovered during a study of CD8+ T cells in alopecia areata. Study-wide results and limits: Normal scalp showed lower clonality than lesional scalp, especially alopecia totalis/universalis.

This clone was seen a handful of times. What it recognizes is unknown. Each gene name is a mouse one. The read is 4 residues too short to cover the CDR3 end, so that end is filled in from the germline J gene. RNA extraction and reverse transcription yielded cDNA as sequencing template. Assay: immunoSEQ multiplex PCR; the TCRdb copy retains only in-frame clones and omits some. The sample has 250,000 or so clones, none seen only once. Cells pooled from cutaneous lymph nodes were sorted on CD4, CD8alpha, NKG2D, NKG2ACE and other markers. The CDR3 is 16 amino acids. Germline V CDR1 and CDR2: NSHNY, SYGAGN. Trimming took off 1 base at V and 0 bases at J, with 11 bases between the two ends.

The clonotype was recovered from a C3H/HeJ mouse with alopecia areata. Mouse strain MHC haplotype: H2-k. The chain combines TRBV13-1 with TRBJ2-1; D possibly corresponds to TRBD2 (7 bases). Input material: CD4+ T cells sorted from a lymph node. The sequenced part of the CDR3 DNA is TGTGCCAGCAGTGATAGGGGGGGGGATAACTATGCT. This codes for CASSDRGGDNYA. The whole CDR3 protein reads CASSDRGGDNYAEQFF.